This T cell receptor beta chain derives from a study of early T cells in non-severe SARS-CoV-2 infection. Study at large: Chains were not paired, and sequencing was done on bulk RNA from unsorted whole blood. The study's findings and limits: VDJdb matching skewed toward anti-spike CD8 responses, missing private and CD4 specificities.

Separate cDNA molecules each had unique molecular identifiers attached to them. TCRdb fed the 5' RACE reads into MiXCR, producing one record per CDR3 protein. Here the sample spans tens of thousands of distinct CDR3 sequences, about 4% being singletons. Sample share makes this clonotype medium-sized. Its target is unknown. CDR3 length: 13 residues. The V end was cut by 0 bases, the J end by 4 bases, with 7 bases between. Germline V lookup: CDR1 SGHVS, CDR2 FQNEAQ. V is TRBV7-8 and J is TRBJ2-7; weak D call: TRBD2 (5 bases). The TCR comes from an adult who was a healthcare worker with PCR-confirmed SARS-CoV-2 infection or an uninfected control (not recorded which). Specimen: whole blood. The CDR3 nucleotides read TGTGCCAGCAGCTTAGCAGGACTTTACGAGCAGTACTTC. Translating it yields CASSLAGLYEQYF.